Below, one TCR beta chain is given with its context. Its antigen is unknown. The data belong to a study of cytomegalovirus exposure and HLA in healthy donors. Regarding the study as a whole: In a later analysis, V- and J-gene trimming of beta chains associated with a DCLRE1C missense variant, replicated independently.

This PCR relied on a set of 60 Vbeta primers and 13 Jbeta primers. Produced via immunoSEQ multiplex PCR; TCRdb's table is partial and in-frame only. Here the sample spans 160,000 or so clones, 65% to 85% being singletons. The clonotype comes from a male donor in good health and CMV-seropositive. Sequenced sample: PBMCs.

The CDR3 loop reads CASRAGDSGNTIYF. CDR3 DNA: TGTGCCAGTAGAGCAGGGGACTCTGGAAACACCATATATTTT. The chain employs TRBV19 and TRBJ1-3; a weak D match, TRBD1 (6 bases). This CDR3 spans 14 amino acids. V was clipped by 6 bases and J by 0 bases, with 9 bases between them. CDR1 LNHDA and CDR2 SQIVND come from the germline V gene (reference sequence).